This T cell receptor (beta chain) appears in the sequencing data of a study of cytomegalovirus exposure and HLA in healthy donors. The PCR made use of 60 Vbeta and 13 Jbeta primers. Sequencing was performed with immunoSEQ multiplex PCR; in TCRdb, only in-frame clones are kept and a portion is missing. The sample consists of 170,000 or so clones, more than 80% of them appearing once. CDR1 is SGHKS and CDR2 is YYEKEE in the germline V gene (reference sequence). The CDR3 contains 13 residues. Losses at the gene ends were 4 bases for V and 4 bases for J; bases not matched to a gene: 3. This rearrangement joins TRBV5-5 to TRBJ2-5, with TRBD1 identical over 8 bases. This TCR was recovered from a boy aged 10-17 years in good health and CMV-seronegative. The sample consisted of PBMCs. Here the CDR3 reads CASSRTGPETQYF. CDR3 bases: TGTGCCAGCAGCCGGACAGGGCCAGAGACCCAGTACTTC.